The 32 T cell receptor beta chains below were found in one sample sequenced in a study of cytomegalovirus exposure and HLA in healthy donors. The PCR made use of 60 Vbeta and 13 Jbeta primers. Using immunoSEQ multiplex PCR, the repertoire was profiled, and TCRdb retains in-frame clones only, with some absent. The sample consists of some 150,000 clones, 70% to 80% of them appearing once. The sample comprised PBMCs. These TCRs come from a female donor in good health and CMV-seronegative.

CDR3 in DNA: TGTGCCAGCAGCCAGAGCGGGTTAGCGAGCCAAGAGACCCAGTACTTC. As protein: CASSQSGLASQETQYF. J is TRBJ2-5 and V is TRBV7-8; TRBD2 might be the D (6 bases). The germline V and J ends were trimmed by 5 bases and 1 base, with 17 bases remaining between them. The CDR3 is 16 amino acids. Germline CDR1 SGHVS, CDR2 FQNEAQ.

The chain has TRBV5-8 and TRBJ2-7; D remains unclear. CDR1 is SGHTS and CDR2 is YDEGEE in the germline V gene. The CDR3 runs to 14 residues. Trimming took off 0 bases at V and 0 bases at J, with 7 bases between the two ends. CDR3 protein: CASSLAVSSYEQYF. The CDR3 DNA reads TGTGCCAGCAGCTTGGCGGTGAGCTCCTACGAGCAGTACTTC.

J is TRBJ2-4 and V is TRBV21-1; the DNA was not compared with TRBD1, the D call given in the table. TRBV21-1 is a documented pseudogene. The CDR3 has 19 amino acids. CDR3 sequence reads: CASSFPGTEIIVSKNIQYF. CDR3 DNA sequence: TGTGCCAGCAGCTTCCCCGGGACAGAAATCATCGTGTCCAAAAACATTCAGTACTTC.

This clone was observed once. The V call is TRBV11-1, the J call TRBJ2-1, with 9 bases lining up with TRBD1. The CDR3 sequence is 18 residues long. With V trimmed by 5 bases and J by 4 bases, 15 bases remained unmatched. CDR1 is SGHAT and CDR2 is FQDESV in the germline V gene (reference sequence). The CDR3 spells CASSEVGTGKKLYNEQFF. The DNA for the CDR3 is TGTGCCAGCAGCGAAGTAGGGACAGGGAAAAAGTTATACAATGAGCAGTTCTTC.

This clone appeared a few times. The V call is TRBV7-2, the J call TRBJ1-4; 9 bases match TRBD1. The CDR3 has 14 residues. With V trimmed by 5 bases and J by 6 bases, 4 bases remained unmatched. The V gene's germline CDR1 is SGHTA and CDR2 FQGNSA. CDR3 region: CASSATGGDEKLFF. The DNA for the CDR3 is TGTGCCAGCAGCGCGACAGGGGGGGATGAAAAACTGTTTTTT. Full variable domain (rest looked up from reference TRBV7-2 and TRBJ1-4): GAGVSQSPSNKVTEKGKDVELRCDPISGHTALYWYRQSLGQGLEFLIYFQGNSAPDKSGLPSDRFSAERTGGSVSTLTIQRTQQEDSAVYLCASSATGGDEKLFFGSGTQLSVL.

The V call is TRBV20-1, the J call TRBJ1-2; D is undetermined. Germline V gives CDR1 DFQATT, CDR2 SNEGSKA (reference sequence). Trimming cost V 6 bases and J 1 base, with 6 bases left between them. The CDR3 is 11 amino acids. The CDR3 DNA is TGCAGTGCAACCGGTAACTATGGCTACACCTTC. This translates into CSATGNYGYTF.

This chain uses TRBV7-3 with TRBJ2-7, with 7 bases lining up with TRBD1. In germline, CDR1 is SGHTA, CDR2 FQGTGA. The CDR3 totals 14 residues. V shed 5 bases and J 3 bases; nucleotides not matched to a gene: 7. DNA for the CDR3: TGTGCCAGCAGCCTGACAGGGCAAGGCTACGAGCAGTACTTC. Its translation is CASSLTGQGYEQYF.

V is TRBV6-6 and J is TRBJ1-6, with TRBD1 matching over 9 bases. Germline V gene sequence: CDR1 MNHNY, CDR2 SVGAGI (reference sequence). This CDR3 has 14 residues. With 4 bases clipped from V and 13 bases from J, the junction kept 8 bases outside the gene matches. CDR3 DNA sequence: TGTGCCAGCAGTTCTTCCGGACAGGGGTCGCCCCTCCACTTT. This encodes CASSSSGQGSPLHF.

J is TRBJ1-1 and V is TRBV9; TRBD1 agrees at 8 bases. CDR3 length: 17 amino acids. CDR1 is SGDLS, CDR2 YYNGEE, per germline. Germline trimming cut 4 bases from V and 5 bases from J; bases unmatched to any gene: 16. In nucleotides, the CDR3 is TGTGCCAGCAGCCGAACCCCCACTACAGGGGGACAAACTGAAGCTTTCTTT. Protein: CASSRTPTTGGQTEAFF. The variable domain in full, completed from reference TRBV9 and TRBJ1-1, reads DSGVTQTPKHLITATGQRVTLRCSPRSGDLSVYWYQQSLDQGLQFLIQYYNGEERAKGNILERFSAQQFPDLHSELNLSSLELGDSALYFCASSRTPTTGGQTEAFFGQGTRLTVV.

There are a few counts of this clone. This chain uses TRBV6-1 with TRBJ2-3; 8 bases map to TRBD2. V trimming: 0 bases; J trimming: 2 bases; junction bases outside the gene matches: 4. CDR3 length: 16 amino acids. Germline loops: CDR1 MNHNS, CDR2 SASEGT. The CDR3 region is CASSEALAVFTDTQYF. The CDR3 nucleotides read TGTGCCAGCAGTGAAGCACTAGCGGTCTTCACAGATACGCAGTATTTT.

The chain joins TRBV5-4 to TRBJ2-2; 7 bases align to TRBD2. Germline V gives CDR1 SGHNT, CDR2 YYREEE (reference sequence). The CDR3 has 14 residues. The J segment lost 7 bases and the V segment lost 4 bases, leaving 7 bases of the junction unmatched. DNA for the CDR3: TGTGCCAGCAGCGGGGCTTGGGAGGGCGGGGAGCTGTTTTTT. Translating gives CASSGAWEGGELFF.

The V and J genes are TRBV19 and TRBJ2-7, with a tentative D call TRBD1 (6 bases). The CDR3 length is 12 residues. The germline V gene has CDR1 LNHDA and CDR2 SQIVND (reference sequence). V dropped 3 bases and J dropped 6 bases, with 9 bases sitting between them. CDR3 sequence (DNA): TGTGCCAGTAGTATGTCAGGGGCCGAGCAGTACTTC. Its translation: CASSMSGAEQYF.

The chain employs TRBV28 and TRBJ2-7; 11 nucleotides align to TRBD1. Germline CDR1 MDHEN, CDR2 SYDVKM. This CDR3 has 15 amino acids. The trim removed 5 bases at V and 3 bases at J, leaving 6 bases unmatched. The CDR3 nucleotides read TGTGCCAGCAGTCCAGGACAGGGGGCTTTCTACGAGCAGTACTTC. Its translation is CASSPGQGAFYEQYF.

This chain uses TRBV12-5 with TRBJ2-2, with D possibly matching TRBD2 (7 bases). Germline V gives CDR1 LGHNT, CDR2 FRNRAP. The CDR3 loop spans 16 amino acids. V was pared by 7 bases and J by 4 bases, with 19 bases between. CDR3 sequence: CASAEGGGPSTGELFF. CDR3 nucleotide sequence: TGTGCTAGTGCCGAGGGGGGGGGTCCGAGCACCGGGGAGCTGTTTTTT.

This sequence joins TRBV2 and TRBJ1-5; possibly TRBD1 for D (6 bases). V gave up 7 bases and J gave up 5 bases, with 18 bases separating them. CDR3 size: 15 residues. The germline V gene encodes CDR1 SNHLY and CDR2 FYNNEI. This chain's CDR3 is CASTPLGAGDQPQHF. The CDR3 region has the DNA TGTGCCAGCACTCCCCTGGGTGCAGGGGATCAGCCCCAGCATTTT.

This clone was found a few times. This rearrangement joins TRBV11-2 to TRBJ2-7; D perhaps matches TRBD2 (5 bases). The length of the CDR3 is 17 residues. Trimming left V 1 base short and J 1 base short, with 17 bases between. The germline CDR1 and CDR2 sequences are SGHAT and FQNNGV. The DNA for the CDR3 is TGTGCCAGCAGCTTAGGAAGCGGCAGTAGGGTTTCCTACGAGCAGTACTTC. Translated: CASSLGSGSRVSYEQYF.

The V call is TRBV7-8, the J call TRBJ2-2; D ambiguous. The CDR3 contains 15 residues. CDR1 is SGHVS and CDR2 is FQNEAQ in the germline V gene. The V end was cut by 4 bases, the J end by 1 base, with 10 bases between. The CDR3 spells CASSSYRENTGELFF. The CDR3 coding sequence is TGTGCCAGCAGCTCCTATCGCGAGAACACCGGGGAGCTGTTTTTT.

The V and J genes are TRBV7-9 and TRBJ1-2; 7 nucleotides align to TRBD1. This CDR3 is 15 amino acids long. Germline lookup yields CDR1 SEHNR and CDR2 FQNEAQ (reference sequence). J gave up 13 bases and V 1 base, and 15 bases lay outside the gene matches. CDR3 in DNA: TGTGCCAGCAGCTTAGAGGACAGGAACCTGCGCCTTGGCACCTTC. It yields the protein CASSLEDRNLRLGTF.

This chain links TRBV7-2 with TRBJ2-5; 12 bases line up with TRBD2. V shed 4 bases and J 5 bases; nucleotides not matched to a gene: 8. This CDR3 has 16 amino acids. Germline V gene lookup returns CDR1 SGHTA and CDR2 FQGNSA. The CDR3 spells CASSSLAGGGYETQYF. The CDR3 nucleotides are TGTGCCAGCAGCTCTCTAGCGGGAGGGGGTTATGAGACCCAGTACTTC.

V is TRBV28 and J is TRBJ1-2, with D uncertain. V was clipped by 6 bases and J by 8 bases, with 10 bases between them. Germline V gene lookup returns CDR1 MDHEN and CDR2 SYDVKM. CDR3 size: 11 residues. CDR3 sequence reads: CASSREWGYTF. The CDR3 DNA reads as TGTGCCAGCAGCCGAGAATGGGGCTACACCTTC.

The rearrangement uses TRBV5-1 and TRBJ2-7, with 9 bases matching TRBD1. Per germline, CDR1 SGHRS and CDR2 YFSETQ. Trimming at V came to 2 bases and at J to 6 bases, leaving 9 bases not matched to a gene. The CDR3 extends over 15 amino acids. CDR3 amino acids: CASSFGDRAGAEQYF. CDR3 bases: TGCGCCAGCAGCTTTGGGGACAGGGCTGGCGCCGAGCAGTACTTC.

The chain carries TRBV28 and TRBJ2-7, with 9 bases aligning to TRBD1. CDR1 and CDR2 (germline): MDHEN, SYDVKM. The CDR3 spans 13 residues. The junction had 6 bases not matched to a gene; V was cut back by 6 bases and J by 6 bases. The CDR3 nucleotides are TGTGCCAGCAGCACAGGGGGCCGACCCGAGCAGTACTTC. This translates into CASSTGGRPEQYF.

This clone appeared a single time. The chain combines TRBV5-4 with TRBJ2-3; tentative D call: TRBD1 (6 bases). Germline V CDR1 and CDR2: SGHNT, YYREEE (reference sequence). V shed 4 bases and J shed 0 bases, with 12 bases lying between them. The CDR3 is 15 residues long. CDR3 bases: TGTGCCAGCAGCCAACTGCAGGGGAGCACAGATACGCAGTATTTT. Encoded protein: CASSQLQGSTDTQYF.

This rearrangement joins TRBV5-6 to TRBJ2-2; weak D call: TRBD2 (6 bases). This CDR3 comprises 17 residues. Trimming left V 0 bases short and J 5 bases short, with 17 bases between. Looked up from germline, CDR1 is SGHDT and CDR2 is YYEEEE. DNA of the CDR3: TGTGCCAGCAGCTTGGCCCGGGCTAGCGATATGACCGGGGAGCTGTTTTTT. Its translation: CASSLARASDMTGELFF.

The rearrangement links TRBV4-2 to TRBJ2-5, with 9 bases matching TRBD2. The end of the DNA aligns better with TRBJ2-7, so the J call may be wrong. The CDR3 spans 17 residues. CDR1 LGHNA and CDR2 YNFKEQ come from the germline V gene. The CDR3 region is CASSHGLGNSGSHEQYF. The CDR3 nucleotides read TGTGCCAGCAGCCATGGCTTGGGGAATAGCGGGAGCCACGAGCAGTACTTC.

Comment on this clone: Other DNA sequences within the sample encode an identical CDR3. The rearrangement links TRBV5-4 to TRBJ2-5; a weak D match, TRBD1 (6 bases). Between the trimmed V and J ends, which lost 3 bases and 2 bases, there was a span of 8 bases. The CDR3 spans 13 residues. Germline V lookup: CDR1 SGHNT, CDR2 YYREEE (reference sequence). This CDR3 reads CASSSGQQETQYF. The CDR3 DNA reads TGTGCCAGCAGCTCCGGACAGCAAGAGACCCAGTACTTC.

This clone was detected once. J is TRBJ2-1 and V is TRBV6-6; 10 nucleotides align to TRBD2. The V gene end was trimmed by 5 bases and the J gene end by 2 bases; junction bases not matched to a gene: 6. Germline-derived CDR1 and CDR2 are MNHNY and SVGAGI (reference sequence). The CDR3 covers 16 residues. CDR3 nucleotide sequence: TGTGCCAGCAGTACCATTAGCGGGAGGCCCTACAATGAGCAGTTCTTC. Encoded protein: CASSTISGRPYNEQFF.

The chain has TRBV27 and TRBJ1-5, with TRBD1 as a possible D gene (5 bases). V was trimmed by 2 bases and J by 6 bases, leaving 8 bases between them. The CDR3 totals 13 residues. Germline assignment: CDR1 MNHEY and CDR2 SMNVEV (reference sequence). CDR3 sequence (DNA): TGTGCCAGCAGTTTACAGGGAAGTCAGCCCCAGCATTTT. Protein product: CASSLQGSQPQHF.

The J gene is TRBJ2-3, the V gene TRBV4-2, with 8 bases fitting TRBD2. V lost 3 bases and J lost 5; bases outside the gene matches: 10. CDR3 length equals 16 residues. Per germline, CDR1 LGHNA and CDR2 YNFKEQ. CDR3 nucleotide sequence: TGTGCCAGCAGCCAGGAGGGAAGCGGGGGCCGAGATACGCAGTATTTT. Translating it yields CASSQEGSGGRDTQYF.

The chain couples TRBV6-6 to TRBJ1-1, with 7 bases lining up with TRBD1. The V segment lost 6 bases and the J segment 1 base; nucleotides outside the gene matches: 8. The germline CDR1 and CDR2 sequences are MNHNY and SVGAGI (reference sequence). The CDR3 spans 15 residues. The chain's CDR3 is CASRSRTGENTEAFF. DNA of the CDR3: TGTGCCAGCAGATCCCGCACAGGGGAGAACACTGAAGCTTTCTTT.

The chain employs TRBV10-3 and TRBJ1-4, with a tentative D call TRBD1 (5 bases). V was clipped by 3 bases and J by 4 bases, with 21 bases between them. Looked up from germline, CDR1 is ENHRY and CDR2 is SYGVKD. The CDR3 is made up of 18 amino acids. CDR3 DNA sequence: TGTGCCATCAGTGAAGGGCAGGGCCTCTCGACCTTTAATGAAAAACTGTTTTTT. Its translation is CAISEGQGLSTFNEKLFF.

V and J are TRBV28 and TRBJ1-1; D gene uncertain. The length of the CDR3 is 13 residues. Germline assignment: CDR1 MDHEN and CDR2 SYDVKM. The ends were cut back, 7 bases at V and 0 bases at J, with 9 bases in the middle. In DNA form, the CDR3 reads TGTGCCAGCAAAGAGACATTGAACACTGAAGCTTTCTTT. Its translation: CASKETLNTEAFF.